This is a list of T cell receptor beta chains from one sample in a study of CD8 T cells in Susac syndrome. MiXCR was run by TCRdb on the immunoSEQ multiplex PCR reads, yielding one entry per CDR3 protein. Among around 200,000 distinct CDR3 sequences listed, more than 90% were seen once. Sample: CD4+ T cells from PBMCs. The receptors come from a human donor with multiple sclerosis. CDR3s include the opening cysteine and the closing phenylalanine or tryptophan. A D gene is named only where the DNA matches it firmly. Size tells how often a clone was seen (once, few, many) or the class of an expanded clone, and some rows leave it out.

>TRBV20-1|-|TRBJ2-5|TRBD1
CSAATGGPGKTQYF
TGCAGTGCGGCTACAGGGGGGCCCGGCAAGACCCAGTACTTC
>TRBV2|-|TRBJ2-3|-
CASRGSSGSTDTQYF
TGTGCCAGCAGGGGAAGCAGCGGATCCACAGATACGCAGTATTTT
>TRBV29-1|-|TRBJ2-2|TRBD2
CSAIAGALTGELFF
TGCAGCGCAATAGCGGGGGCGCTCACCGGGGAGCTGTTTTTT
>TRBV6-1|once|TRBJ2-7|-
CATAPGQGYEQYF
TGTGCCACCGCGCCGGGACAAGGATACGAGCAGTACTTC
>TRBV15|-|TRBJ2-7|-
CATSREWGDYEQYF
TGTGCCACCAGCCGAGAGTGGGGGGACTACGAGCAGTACTTC
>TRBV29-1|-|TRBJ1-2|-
CSVVKADSGYTF
TGCAGCGTTGTAAAGGCCGACAGCGGCTACACCTTC
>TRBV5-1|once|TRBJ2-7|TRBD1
CASSTGQGAQQYF
TGCGCCAGCAGTACCGGACAGGGGGCTCAGCAGTACTTC
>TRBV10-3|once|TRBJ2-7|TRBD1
CAISPIRTGDYEQYF
TGTGCCATCAGCCCTATTCGGACAGGGGACTACGAGCAGTACTTC
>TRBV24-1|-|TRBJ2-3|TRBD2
CATSPGGGDTQYF
TGTGCCACCAGCCCTGGGGGGGGAGATACGCAGTATTTT
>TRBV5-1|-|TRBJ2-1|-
CASSLPPPYNEQFF
TGCGCCAGCAGCCTTCCCCCCCCCTACAATGAGCAGTTCTTC
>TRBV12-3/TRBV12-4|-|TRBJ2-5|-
CASSAPAGMSQETQYF
TGTGCCAGCAGTGCCCCTGCGGGTATGAGCCAAGAGACCCAGTACTTC
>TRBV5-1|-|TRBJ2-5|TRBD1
CASSQGTGGFQETQYF
TGCGCCAGCAGCCAGGGGACAGGGGGCTTCCAAGAGACCCAGTACTTC
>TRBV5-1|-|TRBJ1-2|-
CASSFDNYYGYTF
TGCGCCAGCAGCTTCGACAATTACTATGGCTACACCTTC
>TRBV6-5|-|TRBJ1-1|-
CAISPDELNTEAFF
TGTGCCATCAGTCCGGACGAGCTGAACACTGAAGCTTTCTTT
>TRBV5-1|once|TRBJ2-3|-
CASSSLPTSRQDTQYF
TGCGCCAGCAGCTCATTACCAACTAGCCGGCAGGATACGCAGTATTTT
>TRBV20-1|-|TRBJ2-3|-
CSATWGGRGTDTQYF
TGCAGTGCTACCTGGGGGGGCCGTGGCACAGATACGCAGTATTTT
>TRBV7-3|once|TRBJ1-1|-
CASSLHRSGVSTEAFF
TGTGCCAGCAGCTTGCACCGATCGGGGGTGAGCACTGAAGCTTTCTTT
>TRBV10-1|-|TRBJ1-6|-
CASSFSGVDSPLHF
TGCGCCAGCAGTTTCTCAGGGGTTGATTCACCCCTCCACTTT
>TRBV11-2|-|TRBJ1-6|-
CASSLRDRSSYNSPLHF
TGTGCCAGCAGCTTAAGGGACCGAAGCTCCTATAATTCACCCCTCCACTTT
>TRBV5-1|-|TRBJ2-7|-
CASSEQPGTSYEQYF
TGCGCCAGCAGCGAGCAGCCAGGGACATCTTACGAGCAGTACTTC
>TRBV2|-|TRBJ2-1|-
CASSPRSNNEQFF
TGTGCCAGCAGTCCCCGCTCCAACAATGAGCAGTTCTTC
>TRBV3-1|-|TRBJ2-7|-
CASSQGLLGPPMTYEQYF
TGTGCCAGCAGCCAAGGTCTTTTGGGACCTCCAATGACCTACGAGCAGTACTTC
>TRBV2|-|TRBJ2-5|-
CASEPGERETQYF
TGTGCCAGCGAACCTGGAGAAAGGGAGACCCAGTACTTC
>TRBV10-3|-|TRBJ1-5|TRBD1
CAISEPVNRGQPQHF
TGTGCCATCAGTGAGCCTGTTAACAGGGGTCAGCCCCAGCATTTT
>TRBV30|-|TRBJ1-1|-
CAWSRGGTEAFF
TGTGCCTGGAGTCGAGGGGGCACTGAAGCTTTCTTT
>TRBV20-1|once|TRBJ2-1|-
CSAKGDNEQFF
TGCAGTGCTAAAGGGGACAATGAGCAGTTCTTC
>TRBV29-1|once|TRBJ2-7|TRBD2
CSVLAGETYEQYF
TGCAGCGTTCTTGCGGGAGAGACCTACGAGCAGTACTTC
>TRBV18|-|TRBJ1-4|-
CASSPRQTNEKLFF
TGTGCCAGCTCACCCCGACAGACTAATGAAAAACTGTTTTTT
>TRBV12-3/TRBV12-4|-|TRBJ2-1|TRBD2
CASRASGGAGEQFF
TGTGCCAGCAGGGCTAGCGGGGGGGCTGGTGAGCAGTTCTTC
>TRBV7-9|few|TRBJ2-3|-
CASSEDFNTQYF
TGTGCCAGCAGCGAGGACTTTAATACGCAGTATTTT
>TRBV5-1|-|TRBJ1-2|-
CASSLGQEVGYTF
TGCGCCAGCAGCTTGGGGCAGGAAGTTGGCTACACCTTC
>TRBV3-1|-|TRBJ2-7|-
CASSPDTTYEQYF
TGTGCCAGCAGCCCGGACACCACCTACGAGCAGTACTTC
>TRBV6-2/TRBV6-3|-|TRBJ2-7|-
CASSYASTYEQYF
TGTGCCAGCAGTTACGCCAGTACCTACGAGCAGTACTTC
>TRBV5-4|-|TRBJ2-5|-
CASSLARRQETQYF
TGTGCCAGCAGCTTGGCGCGGAGACAAGAGACCCAGTACTTC
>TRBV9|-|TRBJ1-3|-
CASSVGSSGNAIYF
TGTGCCAGCAGCGTGGGAAGCTCTGGAAACGCCATATATTTT
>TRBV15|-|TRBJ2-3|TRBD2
CATSSRGGPGTDTQYF
TGTGCCACCAGCAGTCGCGGGGGGCCTGGCACAGATACGCAGTATTTT
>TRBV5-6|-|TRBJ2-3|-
CASSRSGGTDTQYF
TGTGCCAGCAGCCGCAGTGGCGGGACAGATACGCAGTATTTT